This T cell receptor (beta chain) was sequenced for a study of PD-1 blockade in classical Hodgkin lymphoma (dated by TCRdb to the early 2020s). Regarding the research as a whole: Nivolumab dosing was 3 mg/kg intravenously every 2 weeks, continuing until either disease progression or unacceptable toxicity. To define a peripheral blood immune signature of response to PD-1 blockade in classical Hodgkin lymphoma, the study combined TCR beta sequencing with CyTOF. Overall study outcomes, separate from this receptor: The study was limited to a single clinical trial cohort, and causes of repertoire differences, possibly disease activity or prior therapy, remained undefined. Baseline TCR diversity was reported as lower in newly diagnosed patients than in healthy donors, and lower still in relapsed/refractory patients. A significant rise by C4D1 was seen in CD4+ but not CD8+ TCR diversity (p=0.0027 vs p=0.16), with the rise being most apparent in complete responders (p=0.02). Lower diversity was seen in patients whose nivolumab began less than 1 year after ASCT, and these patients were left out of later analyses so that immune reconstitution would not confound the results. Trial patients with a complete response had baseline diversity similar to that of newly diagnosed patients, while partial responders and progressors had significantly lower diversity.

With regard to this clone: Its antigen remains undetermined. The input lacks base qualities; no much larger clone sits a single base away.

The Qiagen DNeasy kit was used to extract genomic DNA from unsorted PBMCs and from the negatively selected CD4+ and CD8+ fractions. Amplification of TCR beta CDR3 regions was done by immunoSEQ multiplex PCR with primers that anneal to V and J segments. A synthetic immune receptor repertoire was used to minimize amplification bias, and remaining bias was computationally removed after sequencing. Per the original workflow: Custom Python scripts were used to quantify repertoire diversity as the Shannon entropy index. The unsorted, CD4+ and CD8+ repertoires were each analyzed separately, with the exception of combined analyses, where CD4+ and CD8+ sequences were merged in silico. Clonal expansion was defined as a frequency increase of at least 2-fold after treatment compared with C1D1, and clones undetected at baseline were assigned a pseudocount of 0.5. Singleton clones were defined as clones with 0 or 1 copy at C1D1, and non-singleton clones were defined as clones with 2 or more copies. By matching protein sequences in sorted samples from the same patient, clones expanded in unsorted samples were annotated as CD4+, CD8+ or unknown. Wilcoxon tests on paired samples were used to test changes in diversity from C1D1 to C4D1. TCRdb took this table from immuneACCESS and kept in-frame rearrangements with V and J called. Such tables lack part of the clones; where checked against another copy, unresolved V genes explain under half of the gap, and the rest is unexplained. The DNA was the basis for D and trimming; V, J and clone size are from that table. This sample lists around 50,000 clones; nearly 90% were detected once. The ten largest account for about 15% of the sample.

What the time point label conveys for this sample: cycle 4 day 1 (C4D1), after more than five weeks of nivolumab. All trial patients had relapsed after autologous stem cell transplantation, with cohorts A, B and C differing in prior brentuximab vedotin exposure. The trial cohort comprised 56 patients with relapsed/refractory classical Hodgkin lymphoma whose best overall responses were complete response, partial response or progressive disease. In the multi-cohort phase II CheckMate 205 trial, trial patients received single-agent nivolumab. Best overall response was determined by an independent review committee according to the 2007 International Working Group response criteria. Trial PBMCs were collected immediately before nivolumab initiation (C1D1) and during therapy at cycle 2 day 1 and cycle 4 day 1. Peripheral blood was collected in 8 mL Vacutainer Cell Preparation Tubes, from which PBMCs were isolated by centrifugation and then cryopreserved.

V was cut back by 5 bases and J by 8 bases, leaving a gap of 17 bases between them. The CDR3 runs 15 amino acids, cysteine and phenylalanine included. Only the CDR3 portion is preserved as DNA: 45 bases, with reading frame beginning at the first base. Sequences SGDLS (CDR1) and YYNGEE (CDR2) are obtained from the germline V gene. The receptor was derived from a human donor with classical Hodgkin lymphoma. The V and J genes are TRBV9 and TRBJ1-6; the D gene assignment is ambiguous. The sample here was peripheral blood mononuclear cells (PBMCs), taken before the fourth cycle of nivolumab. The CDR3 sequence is CASSTTEVRDSPLHF. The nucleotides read TGTGCCAGCAGTACCACAGAAGTGAGGGATTCACCCCTCCACTTT.